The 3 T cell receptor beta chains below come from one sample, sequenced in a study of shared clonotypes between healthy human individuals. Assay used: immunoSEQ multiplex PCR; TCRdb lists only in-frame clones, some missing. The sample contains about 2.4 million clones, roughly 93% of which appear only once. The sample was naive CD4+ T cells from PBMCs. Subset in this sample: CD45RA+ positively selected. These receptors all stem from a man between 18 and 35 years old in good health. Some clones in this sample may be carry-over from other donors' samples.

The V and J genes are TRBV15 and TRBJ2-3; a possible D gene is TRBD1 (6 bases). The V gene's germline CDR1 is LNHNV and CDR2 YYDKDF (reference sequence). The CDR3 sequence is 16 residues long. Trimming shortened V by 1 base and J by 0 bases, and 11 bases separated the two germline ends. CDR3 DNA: TGTGCCACCAGCAGAGGGTGGACAGCTAGCACAGATACGCAGTATTTT. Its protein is CATSRGWTASTDTQYF.

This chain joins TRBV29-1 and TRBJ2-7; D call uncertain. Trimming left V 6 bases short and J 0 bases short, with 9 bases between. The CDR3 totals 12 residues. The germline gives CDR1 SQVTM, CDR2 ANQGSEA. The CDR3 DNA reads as TGCAGCGTGGGTGGGGACTCCTACGAGCAGTACTTC. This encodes CSVGGDSYEQYF.

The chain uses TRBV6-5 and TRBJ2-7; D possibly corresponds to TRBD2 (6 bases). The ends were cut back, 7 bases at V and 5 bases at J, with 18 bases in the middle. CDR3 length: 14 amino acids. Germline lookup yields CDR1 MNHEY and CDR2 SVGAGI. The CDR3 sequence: CASISYIGGHEQYF. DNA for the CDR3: TGTGCCAGCATTAGTTACATCGGGGGACACGAGCAGTACTTC.